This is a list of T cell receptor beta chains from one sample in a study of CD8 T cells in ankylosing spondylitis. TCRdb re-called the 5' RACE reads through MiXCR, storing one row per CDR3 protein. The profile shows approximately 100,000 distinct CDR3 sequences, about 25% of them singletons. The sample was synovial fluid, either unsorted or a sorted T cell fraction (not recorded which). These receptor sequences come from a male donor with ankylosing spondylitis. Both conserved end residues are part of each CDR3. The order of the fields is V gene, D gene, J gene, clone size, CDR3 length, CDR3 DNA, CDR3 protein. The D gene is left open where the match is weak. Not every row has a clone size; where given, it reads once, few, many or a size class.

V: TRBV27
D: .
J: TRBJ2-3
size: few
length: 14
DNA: TGTGCCACCATGTACCAGGGGGGGACAGATACGCAGTATTTT
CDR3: CATMYQGGTDTQYF

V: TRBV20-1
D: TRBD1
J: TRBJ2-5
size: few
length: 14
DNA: TGCAGTGCTAGAGATTTCAGGGGGACGGAGACCCAGTACTTC
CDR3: CSARDFRGTETQYF

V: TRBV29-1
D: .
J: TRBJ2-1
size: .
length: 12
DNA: TGCAGCGTTGGAGCGAACTACAATGAGCAGTTCTTC
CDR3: CSVGANYNEQFF

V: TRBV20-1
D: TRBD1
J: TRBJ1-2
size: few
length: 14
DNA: TGCAGTGCTAGAGAGACAGGGGTTAACTATGGCTACACCTTC
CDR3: CSARETGVNYGYTF

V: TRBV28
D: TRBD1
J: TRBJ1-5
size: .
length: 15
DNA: TGTGCCGGGAAAGACAGGGCCTCGGGCAATCAGCCCCAGCATTTT
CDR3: CAGKDRASGNQPQHF

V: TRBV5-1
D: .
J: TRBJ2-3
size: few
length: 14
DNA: TGCGCCAGCAATTGGAGAGCGGCCACAGATACGCAGTATTTT
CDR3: CASNWRAATDTQYF

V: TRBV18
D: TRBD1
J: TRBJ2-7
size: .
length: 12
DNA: TGTGCCAGCTCTCTCGGACAGGGCGAGCAGTACTTC
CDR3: CASSLGQGEQYF

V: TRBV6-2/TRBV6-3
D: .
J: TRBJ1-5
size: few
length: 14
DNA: TGTGCCAGCAGTTACCTCCCGGGGCGGCAGCCCCAGCATTTT
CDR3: CASSYLPGRQPQHF

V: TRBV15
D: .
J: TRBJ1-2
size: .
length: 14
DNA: TGTGCCACCAGCAGAAACAGGTTTGAGGATGGCTACACCTTC
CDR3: CATSRNRFEDGYTF

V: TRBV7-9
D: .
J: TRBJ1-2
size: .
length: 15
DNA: TGTGCCAGCAGCCAAGGAGTCACTGCTAACTATGGCTACACCTTC
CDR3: CASSQGVTANYGYTF

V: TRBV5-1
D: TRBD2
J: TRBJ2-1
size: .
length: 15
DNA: TGCGCCAGCAGCTTGGGACTAGCGGGAGATTTTGAGCAGTTCTTC
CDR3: CASSLGLAGDFEQFF

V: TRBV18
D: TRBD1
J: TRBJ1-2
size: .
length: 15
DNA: TGTGCCAGCTCACCGGCAGGACAGGGCAACTATGGCTACACCTTC
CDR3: CASSPAGQGNYGYTF

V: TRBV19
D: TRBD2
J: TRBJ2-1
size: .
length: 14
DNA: TGTGCCAGTAGTACTAGCGGGGGGGGCAATGAGCAGTTCTTC
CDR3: CASSTSGGGNEQFF

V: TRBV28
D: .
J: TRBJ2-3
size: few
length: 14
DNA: TGTGCCAGCACCCGACAAAGCGGAACAGATACGCAGTATTTT
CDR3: CASTRQSGTDTQYF

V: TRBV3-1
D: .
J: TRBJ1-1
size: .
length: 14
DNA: TGTGCCAGCAGCCAACAGGGTAAAGGTACTGAAGCTTTCTTT
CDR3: CASSQQGKGTEAFF

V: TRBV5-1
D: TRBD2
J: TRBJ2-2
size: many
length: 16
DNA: TGCGCCAGCAGCCAGCGACTAGCGGGTTTCACCGGGGAGCTGTTTTTT
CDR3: CASSQRLAGFTGELFF

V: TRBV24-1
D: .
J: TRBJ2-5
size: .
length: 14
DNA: TGTGCCACCAGTGATTCGCACGGGTCGGAGACCCAGTACTTC
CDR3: CATSDSHGSETQYF

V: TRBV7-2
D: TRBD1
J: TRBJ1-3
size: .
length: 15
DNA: TGTGCCAGCAGCAGCAACAGGGGCCTTGGAAACACCATATATTTT
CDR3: CASSSNRGLGNTIYF

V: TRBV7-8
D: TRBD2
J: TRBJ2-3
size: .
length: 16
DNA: TGTGCCAGCAGCGCCGGACTAGCGACCAGCACAGATACGCAGTATTTT
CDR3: CASSAGLATSTDTQYF

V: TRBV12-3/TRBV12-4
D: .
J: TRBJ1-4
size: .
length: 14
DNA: TGTGCCAGCAGCGAGTTAGATGGAGATGAAAAACTGTTTTTT
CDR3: CASSELDGDEKLFF

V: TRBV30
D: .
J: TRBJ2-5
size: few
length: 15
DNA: TGTGCCTGGGAGATAAGGAACAGGCCCCAAGAGACCCAGTACTTC
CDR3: CAWEIRNRPQETQYF

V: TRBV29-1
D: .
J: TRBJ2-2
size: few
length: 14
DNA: TGCAGCGTTGAAGATCCCAGGAACACCGGGGAGCTGTTTTTT
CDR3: CSVEDPRNTGELFF

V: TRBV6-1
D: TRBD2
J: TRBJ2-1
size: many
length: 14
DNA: TGTGCCAGCAGTAGAGGACTAGCCCGGGATGAGCAGTTCTTC
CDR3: CASSRGLARDEQFF

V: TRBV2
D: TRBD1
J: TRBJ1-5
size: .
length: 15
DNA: TGTGCCAGCAGGGGACAGACTATTAGCAATCAGCCCCAGCATTTT
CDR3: CASRGQTISNQPQHF

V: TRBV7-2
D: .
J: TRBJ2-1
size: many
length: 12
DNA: TGTGCCAGCAGCTCCTTATCAAATGAGCAGTTCTTC
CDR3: CASSSLSNEQFF

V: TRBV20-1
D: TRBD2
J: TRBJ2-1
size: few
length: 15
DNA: TGCAGTGCGCCACTGGGGACTAGCGGCAGGGGGGGACAGTTCTTC
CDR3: CSAPLGTSGRGGQFF

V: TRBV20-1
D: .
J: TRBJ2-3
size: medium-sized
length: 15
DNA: TGCAGTGCTAGTCCCAGGGAGTATGGCACAGATACGCAGTATTTT
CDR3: CSASPREYGTDTQYF

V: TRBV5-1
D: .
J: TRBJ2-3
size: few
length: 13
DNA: TGCGCCAGCAGTTCCGACGGCGCAGATACGCAGTATTTT
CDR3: CASSSDGADTQYF

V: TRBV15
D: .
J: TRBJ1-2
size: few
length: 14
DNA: TGTGCCACCGCTAGATGGACTGATCAATATGGCTACACCTTC
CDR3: CATARWTDQYGYTF

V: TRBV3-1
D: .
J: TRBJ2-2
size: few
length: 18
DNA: TGTGCCAGCAGCCAAGATAGGTGGGCTAGCCGGAACACCGGGGAGCTGTTTTTT
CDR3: CASSQDRWASRNTGELFF

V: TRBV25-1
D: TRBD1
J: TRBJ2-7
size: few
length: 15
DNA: TGTGCCAGCAGTGAATTCGTAGGGGGCGCAGGGGAGCAGTACTTC
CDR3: CASSEFVGGAGEQYF

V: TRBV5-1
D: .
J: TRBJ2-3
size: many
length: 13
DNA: TGCGCCAGCAGAGTACAGGAGTCAGATACGCAGTATTTT
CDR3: CASRVQESDTQYF

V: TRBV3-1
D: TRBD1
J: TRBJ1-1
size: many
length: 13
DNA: TGTGCCAGCAGCAGACAGGGGAGCACTGAAGCTTTCTTT
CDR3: CASSRQGSTEAFF

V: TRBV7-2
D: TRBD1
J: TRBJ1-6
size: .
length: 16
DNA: TGTGCCAGCAGCCCCTTGGACAGGGGGTGGAATTCACCCCTCCACTTT
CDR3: CASSPLDRGWNSPLHF

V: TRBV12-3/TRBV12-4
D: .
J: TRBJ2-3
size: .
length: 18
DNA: TGTGCCAGCATTCACATCGGGGCGGCAGGGGGGGGCACAGATACGCAGTATTTT
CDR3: CASIHIGAAGGGTDTQYF

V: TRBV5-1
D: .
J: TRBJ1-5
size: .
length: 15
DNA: TGCGCCAGCAGCTTGCTCGGGGGCACCAATCAGCCCCAGCATTTT
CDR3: CASSLLGGTNQPQHF

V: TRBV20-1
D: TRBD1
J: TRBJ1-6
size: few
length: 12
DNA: TGCAGCGCCAGGAGACAGGGCACCGACCTCCACTTT
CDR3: CSARRQGTDLHF

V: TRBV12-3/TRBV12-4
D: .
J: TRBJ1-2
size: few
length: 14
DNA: TGTGCCAGCAGCTCTCGGGCCGGTCTCCATGGCTACACCTTC
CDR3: CASSSRAGLHGYTF

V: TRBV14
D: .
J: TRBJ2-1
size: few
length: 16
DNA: TGTGCCAGCAGCCAGCCTTGGGGCTTGGGGAACAATGAGCAGTTCTTC
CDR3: CASSQPWGLGNNEQFF

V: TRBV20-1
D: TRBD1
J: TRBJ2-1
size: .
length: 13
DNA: TGCAGTGCTCGGACAGGGGCCTACAATGAGCAGTTCTTC
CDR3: CSARTGAYNEQFF

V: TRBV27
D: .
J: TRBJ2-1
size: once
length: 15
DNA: TGTGCCAGCAGTTTAAGGGCAGGGGGGTACAATGAGCAGTTCTTC
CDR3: CASSLRAGGYNEQFF

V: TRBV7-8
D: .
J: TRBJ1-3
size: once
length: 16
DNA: TGTGCCAGCAGCTTTTTAGGACCGAGAACTGGAAACACCATATATTTT
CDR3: CASSFLGPRTGNTIYF

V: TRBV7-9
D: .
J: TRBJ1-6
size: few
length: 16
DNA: TGTGCCAGCAGCCCACCGGGGGGCATGGGGAATTCACCCCTCCACTTT
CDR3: CASSPPGGMGNSPLHF

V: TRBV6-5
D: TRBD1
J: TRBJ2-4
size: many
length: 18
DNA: TGTGCCAGCAGTTACTCCCCACCGACAGGGGATGCCAAAAACATTCAGTACTTC
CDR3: CASSYSPPTGDAKNIQYF

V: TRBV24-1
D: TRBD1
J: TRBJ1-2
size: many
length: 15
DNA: TGTGCCACCAGTGACTCCGGGACAGGGAACGTCGGCTACACCTTC
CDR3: CATSDSGTGNVGYTF

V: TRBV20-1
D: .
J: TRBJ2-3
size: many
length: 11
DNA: TGCAGTGCTAGGGCCCGAGATACGCAGTATTTT
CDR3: CSARARDTQYF

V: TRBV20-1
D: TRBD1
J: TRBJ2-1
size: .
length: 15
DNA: TGCAGTGCTAGTCCTCCGGGACAGACCTACAATGAGCAGTTCTTC
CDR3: CSASPPGQTYNEQFF

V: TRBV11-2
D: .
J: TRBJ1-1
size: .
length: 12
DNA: TGTGCCAGCAGCCCATTGGGAATTGGAGCTTTCTTT
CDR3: CASSPLGIGAFF